This TCR beta chain is drawn from a study of blood T cells in healthy people across ages. Using a J-beta primer mix together with a sample-barcoded 5' primer, a second PCR was run for roughly 6 to 11 cycles. TCRdb fed the 5' RACE reads into MiXCR, producing one record per CDR3 protein. The sample carries about 720,000 distinct CDR3 sequences, about a fifth recorded once. The CDR3 consists of 15 residues. J was trimmed by 5 bases and V by 5 bases; bases with no gene match: 10. The germline CDR1 and CDR2 sequences are SGHRS and YFSETQ. Sequenced: blood. The receptor was derived from a man between 70 and 80 years old in good health. V usage is TRBV5-1 and J usage is TRBJ2-1; TRBD1 agrees at 7 bases. In nucleotides, the CDR3 is TGCGCCAGCAGGTTGAGACAGGGATGGAACAATGAGCAGTTCTTC. Protein sequence: CASRLRQGWNNEQFF.